This is a list of T cell receptor beta chains from one sample in a study of blood T cell repertoires in COVID-19. Assay used: immunoSEQ multiplex PCR; TCRdb lists only in-frame clones, some missing. The sample lists around 310,000 clones; 85% to 90% were seen once. Sequencing was performed on peripheral blood. The receptors were gathered from a woman in her 40s with COVID-19, enrolled during active disease. The CDR3 runs from the conserved cysteine through the conserved F or W. The size field is filled for only some rows; it gives once, few, many or a size class.

J,V,size,CDR3
TRBJ1-2,TRBV28,-,CASSSPTGYGYTF
TRBJ2-2,TRBV9,-,CASSVQGQNYGGELFF
TRBJ2-3,TRBV20-1,-,CSASYMDTQYF
TRBJ1-2,TRBV27,once,CASSLSRQGNYGYTF
TRBJ1-1,TRBV29-1,-,CSVGGGTEAFF
TRBJ2-1,TRBV19,once,CASSIDLAGAGEQFF
TRBJ1-1,TRBV7-2,-,CASSLDRGRTEAFF
TRBJ2-2,TRBV4-1,-,CASSQPRDRGTGELFF
TRBJ2-7,TRBV28,-,CASSRPGLGVYEQYF
TRBJ2-6,TRBV9,-,CASSVQTQGSGANVLTF
TRBJ2-1,TRBV3-1/TRBV3-2,-,CASSLTQGIGQFF
TRBJ2-5,TRBV7-6,-,CASRRTAQETQYF
TRBJ1-4,TRBV27,-,CASSPDRGIGKLFF
TRBJ2-7,TRBV18,-,CASSRGQGNNEQYF
TRBJ1-2,TRBV4-3,-,CASSQDVAGPYYGYTF
TRBJ1-5,TRBV19,-,CASSLNRRGVRTRNQPQHF
TRBJ1-4,TRBV5-6,-,CASSLGAATNEKLFF
TRBJ1-3,TRBV3-1/TRBV3-2,-,CASSPRDRGNTIYF
TRBJ1-2,TRBV7-9,-,CASSSLTVLSGYTF
TRBJ1-2,TRBV3-1/TRBV3-2,-,CASSQELPGGYTF
TRBJ1-6,TRBV11-1,-,CASSSDFNSPLHF
TRBJ2-6,TRBV7-8,-,CASSSQGLDFSGANVLTF
TRBJ2-1,TRBV6-2/TRBV6-3,-,CASSQDSYNEQFF
TRBJ1-4,TRBV9,-,CASSVSEDRAREKLFF
TRBJ1-6,TRBV7-3,few,CASSLLALGGNSPLHF
TRBJ2-2,TRBV27,-,CASRRGRTGELFF
TRBJ1-5,TRBV19,-,CASRTANTLPSNQPQHF
TRBJ2-1,TRBV19,-,CASSIESASYNEQFF
TRBJ1-1,TRBV12-3/TRBV12-4,-,CASTIDRLTEAFF
TRBJ2-2,TRBV7-2,-,CASSLLNTGELFF
TRBJ1-3,TRBV12-3/TRBV12-4,-,CASTSSGNTIYF
TRBJ2-3,TRBV11-3,-,CASSVGPLGVAGDEDTQYF
TRBJ1-5,TRBV29-1,-,CSVRTGGPGQPQHF
TRBJ1-1,TRBV5-1,-,CASSPAGPMNTEAFF
TRBJ2-5,TRBV7-7,once,CASSLGTSGSSIETQYF